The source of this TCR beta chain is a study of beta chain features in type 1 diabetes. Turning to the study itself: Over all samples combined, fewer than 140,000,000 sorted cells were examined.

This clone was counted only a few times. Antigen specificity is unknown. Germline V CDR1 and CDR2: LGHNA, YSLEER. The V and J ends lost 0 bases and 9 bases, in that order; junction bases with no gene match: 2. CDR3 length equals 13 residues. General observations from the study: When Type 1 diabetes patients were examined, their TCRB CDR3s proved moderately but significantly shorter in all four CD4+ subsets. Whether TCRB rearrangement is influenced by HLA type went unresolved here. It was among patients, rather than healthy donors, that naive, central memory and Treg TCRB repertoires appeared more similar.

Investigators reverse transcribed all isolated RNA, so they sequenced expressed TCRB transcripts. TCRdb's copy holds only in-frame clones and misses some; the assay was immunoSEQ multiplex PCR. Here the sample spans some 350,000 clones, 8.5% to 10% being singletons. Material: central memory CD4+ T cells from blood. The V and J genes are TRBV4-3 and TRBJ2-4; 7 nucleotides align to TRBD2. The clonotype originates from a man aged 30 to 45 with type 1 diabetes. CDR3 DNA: TGCGCCAGCAGCCAAGACAGGGAGGGCATTCAGTACTTC. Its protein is CASSQDREGIQYF.